The clone carrying this TCR beta chain was seen a single time. What it recognizes is unknown. The sample is drawn from a study of T cell responses to AZD1222 COVID-19 vaccine. Study context: Second-dose groups at about 4 or about 12 weeks were pooled.

Germline trimming cut 5 bases from V and 5 bases from J; bases unmatched to any gene: 4. Germline CDR1 ENHRY, CDR2 SYGVKD. The CDR3 spans 13 residues. Measured with immunoSEQ multiplex PCR; TCRdb has only the in-frame clones, and not every one. The table shows about 120,000 clones, with about nine tenths occurring only once. Study-level results: Reportedly, close to half of spike-specific TCRs are directed against unmutated variant regions. Breadth and depth of Spike-specific TCRs rose after two AZD1222 doses.

The chain has TRBV10-3 and TRBJ2-5, with TRBD1 matching over 8 bases. The sequence was obtained from an adult in good health. This specimen was peripheral blood, taken on day 0 of AZD1222 vaccination. This CDR3 is CAISTTGAETQYF. CDR3 sequence (DNA): TGTGCCATCAGTACGACAGGGGCGGAGACCCAGTACTTC.